This TCR beta chain appears in the sequencing data of a study of blood T cell repertoires in COVID-19 (dated by TCRdb to the early 2020s). Study-wide context: The collaborator samples originated in the United States, Italy and Spain and spanned the acute and convalescent phases of COVID-19. Nearly every sample came with metadata listing a de-identified subject ID, COVID-19 status, age in years and sex. Where available, HLA class I and class II types were obtained from metadata supplied by the sample provider rather than from assay-based typing. The repertoires were made available in a free public database intended to serve as a resource for research on the immune response to SARS-CoV-2. Deeply sampled blood TCRbeta repertoires from subjects exposed to, actively infected with, or recovered from COVID-19 were included in the dataset. Samples came from the ongoing ImmuneRACE study (first 160 participants) plus 1,254 subjects from 6 global collaborators. The prospective study material was composed of cDNA or gDNA derived from T cells, B-cell-depleted T cells, or PBMCs. Findings and caveats that apply to the study as a whole: Clinical and demographic metadata were provided uncurated, with the amount varying by source and participant.

In the prospective study, participants were about 18 to 95 years old, resided in about two dozen geographic areas of the United States, and were enrolled through a virtual design. To assign participants to cohorts, the prospective study relied on clinical history that participants themselves reported in a screening survey and a study questionnaire. In the prospective study, mobile phlebotomists collected whole blood, serum and a nasopharyngeal or oropharyngeal swab from each participant. Prospective study participants could optionally give additional blood draws and questionnaires over an approximately two-month period. Before DNA extraction, prospective study blood samples were shipped either frozen or at room temperature. TCRbeta CDR3 regions were amplified from genomic DNA by means of the immunoSEQ Assay, a bias-controlled multiplex PCR. Per the source publication's procedure: The number of nucleated cells in each sample was estimated by amplification of reference gene primers within the assay. Sequence reads were collapsed and filtered to measure the absolute abundance of every unique TCRbeta CDR3 rearrangement. For each sample, productive Simpson clonality was calculated by taking the square root of Simpson's diversity index across productive rearrangements. TCRdb took over this immuneACCESS table, retaining in-frame rearrangements with V and J assigned. Such tables are incomplete; in checked studies, under half of the missing clones stem from an unresolved V gene, and the remainder is unexplained. V and J calls plus clone size are reproduced from that table; the DNA served to infer D and trimming. Present in this sample are hundreds of thousands of clones, 70% to 90% of which were seen just once. In total, the top ten clones hold around 2.1% of the sample.

After removal of 8 bases from V and 9 bases from J, the junction retains 16 bases not matched to a gene. Reading from cysteine to phenylalanine, the CDR3 counts 16 amino acids. The CDR3 DNA has 48 bases and is translated from base 1. The CDR1 and CDR2 encoded by the germline V gene (reference sequence) are LNHDA and SQIVND. Turning to this clone: Its antigen specificity is not known. No qualities accompany the bases; no much larger clone lies one base away.

Sample: PBMCs or T cells enriched from blood (not recorded which). The chain is encoded by TRBV19 joined to TRBJ1-6, and TRBD1 matches 7 of the central bases. The sequence was collected from a woman in her 40s with acute COVID-19. The sequenced DNA: TGTGCCAGTGCCAGAACAGGGGATCCGTGGAGTTCACCCCTCCACTTT. This codes for CASARTGDPWSSPLHF. The variable domain in full, with residues beyond the CDR3 obtained from the reference TRBV19 and TRBJ1-6 genes, is DGGITQSPKYLFRKEGQNVTLSCEQNLNHDAMYWYRQDPGQGLRLIYYSQIVNDFQKGDIAEGYSVSREKKESFPLTVTSAQKNPTAFYLCASARTGDPWSSPLHFGNGTRLTVT.